The 9 T cell receptor beta chains below come from one sample, sequenced in a study of neurological immune-mediated disorders. TCRdb re-derived calls from the 5' RACE reads in MiXCR, one entry per CDR3 protein. The data contain 45,000 to 70,000 distinct CDR3 sequences, 4% to 5.5% of them singletons. The sequencing sample was made of PBMCs. The receptor source for this set is a man between 50 and 59 years old with multiple sclerosis.

V gene TRBV6-5 combines with J gene TRBJ2-7; TRBD2 agrees at 12 bases. This CDR3 spans 14 amino acids. The trim removed 7 bases at V and 4 bases at J, leaving 5 bases unmatched. From germline, CDR1 is MNHEY and CDR2 SVGAGI. The CDR3 sequence is CASTSGRAGYEQYF. CDR3 in DNA: TGTGCCAGCACTAGCGGGAGGGCCGGGTACGAGCAGTACTTC.

This chain links TRBV7-3 with TRBJ1-1; D gene ambiguous. CDR3 length: 13 amino acids. Trimming pared 2 bases from V and 8 bases from J, leaving 12 bases between. The germline gives CDR1 SGHTA, CDR2 FQGTGA. The CDR3 nucleotides are TGTGCCAGCAGCTTAGAAATTGGAGGAGAAGCTTTCTTT. Its protein is CASSLEIGGEAFF.

Ten or more counts support this clonotype. The chain has TRBV5-6 and TRBJ2-1; 14 bases agree with TRBD2. Germline-derived CDR1 and CDR2 are SGHDT and YYEEEE. This CDR3 is built from 16 residues. The V gene end was trimmed by 3 bases and the J gene end by 4 bases; junction bases not matched to a gene: 3. CDR3 in amino acids: CASSSRTSGRYNEQFF. CDR3 in DNA: TGTGCCAGCAGCTCCCGGACTAGCGGGAGGTACAATGAGCAGTTCTTC.

The chain has TRBV6-6 and TRBJ2-2, with TRBD1 matching over 7 bases. Germline V gives CDR1 MNHNY, CDR2 SVGAGI (reference sequence). Trimming cost V 6 bases and J 6 bases; bases outside gene matches: 4. The CDR3 has 13 residues. CDR3 protein: CASSATGAGELFF. The CDR3 nucleotides read TGTGCCAGCAGCGCCACAGGGGCCGGGGAGCTGTTTTTT.

This clonotype was recorded a few times. This chain uses TRBV5-1 with TRBJ2-7, with 9 bases matching TRBD1. CDR1 and CDR2 (germline): SGHRS, YFSETQ. The CDR3 contains 11 residues. V lost 1 base to trimming and J lost 11 bases; unmatched junction nucleotides: 1. CDR3 nucleotides: TGCGCCAGCAGCTTGTGGGACAGGGAGTACTTC. Residues: CASSLWDREYF.

This clonotype was observed at least ten times. The V call is TRBV10-2, the J call TRBJ1-1, with TRBD1 identical over 11 bases. This CDR3 is 16 amino acids long. CDR1 is WSHSY and CDR2 is SAAADI in the germline V gene. J lost 5 bases, V lost 9 bases, and 14 bases had no gene match. The CDR3 DNA reads as TGCGCCAGTCTAGCCGGGACAGGGGGATCACGGACTGAAGCTTTCTTT. Its protein product is CASLAGTGGSRTEAFF.

Many counts were recorded for this clonotype. CDR3 nucleotide sequence: TGCGCCAGCAGCCAAGAAATTAGCGGGAGGAGAAGCACAGATACGCAGTATTTT. Translated: CASSQEISGRRSTDTQYF. The chain employs TRBV4-1 and TRBJ2-3; 10 nucleotides align to TRBD2. The germline V gene has CDR1 MGHRA and CDR2 YSYEKL. Trimming removed 0 bases from V and 0 bases from J; junction bases left unmatched: 6. The CDR3 covers 18 residues.

This clonotype was found many times. At one boundary the junction diverges from the germline segment, which might be a read error. The chain uses TRBV30 and TRBJ1-6, with TRBD1 identical over 7 bases. Germline CDR1 and CDR2: GTSNPN and SVGIG (reference sequence). CDR3 length equals 14 residues. This CDR3 reads CAWSKGTDNSPLNF. The CDR3, as DNA: TGTGCCTGGAGCAAAGGGACAGATAATTCACCCCTCAACTTT.

This clonotype was counted at least ten times. This chain uses TRBV5-1 with TRBJ2-5; the D gene is possibly TRBD2 (6 bases). Between the trimmed V and J ends, which lost 0 bases and 5 bases, there was a span of 14 bases. This CDR3 is built from 15 residues. Germline V lookup: CDR1 SGHRS, CDR2 YFSETQ. In DNA, the CDR3 is TGCGCCAGCAGCTTGGACGGGGGAGAGTACGAGACCCAGTACTTC. It encodes CASSLDGGEYETQYF.